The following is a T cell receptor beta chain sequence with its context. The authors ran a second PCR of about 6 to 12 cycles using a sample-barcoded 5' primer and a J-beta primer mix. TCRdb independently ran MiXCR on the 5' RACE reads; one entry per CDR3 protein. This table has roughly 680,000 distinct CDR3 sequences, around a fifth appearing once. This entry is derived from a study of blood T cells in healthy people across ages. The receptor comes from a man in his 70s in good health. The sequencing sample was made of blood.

CDR3 in amino acids: CASSLVGQPYEQYF. The CDR3 nucleotides read TGTGCCAGCAGCTTGGTGGGACAACCCTACGAGCAGTACTTC. The V and J genes are TRBV5-6 and TRBJ2-7; perhaps TRBD1 as D (6 bases). This CDR3 is 14 amino acids long. Germline CDR1 reads SGHDT; CDR2 reads YYEEEE. Trimming removed 0 bases at V and 2 bases at J, with 9 bases between.